These 4 T cell receptor beta chains were sequenced from one sample in a study of T cells in Graves' hyperthyroidism and ophthalmopathy. RNA transcripts yielded amplified TCR beta CDR3 regions. The HTBI primer set was used in a first-round RT-PCR of the TCR CDR3. TCRdb fed the multiplex PCR reads into MiXCR, producing one record per CDR3 protein. The sample records around 200,000 distinct CDR3 sequences, over 15% being singletons. Sequenced: blood. These receptors were collected from a woman between 50 and 59 years old with Graves' hyperthyroidism.

This clonotype has at least ten counts. V gene TRBV4-2 combines with J gene TRBJ1-1; D is possibly TRBD1 (6 bases). Germline V gene lookup returns CDR1 LGHNA and CDR2 YNFKEQ. The germline V and J ends were trimmed by 4 bases and 0 bases, with 12 bases remaining between them. CDR3 length equals 15 residues. The CDR3 region has the DNA TGTGCCAGCAGCCGTTGGCAGGGGATGAACACTGAAGCTTTCTTT. It is translated as CASSRWQGMNTEAFF.

This clonotype was detected many times. V and J are TRBV7-2 and TRBJ2-1; D is undetermined. The V end was cut by 4 bases, the J end by 8 bases, with 15 bases between. This CDR3 contains 14 residues. Germline CDR1 SGHTA, CDR2 FQGNSA. CDR3 loop: CASSSSSSSHEQFF. In nucleotides, the CDR3 is TGTGCCAGCAGCTCTAGTAGTAGTTCCCATGAGCAGTTCTTC.

This clonotype was counted only a few times. The CDR3 nucleotides read TGTGCCAGTAGACTTGACAGCTCCTACGAGCAGTACTTC. This translates into CASRLDSSYEQYF. The gene calls are TRBV19 and TRBJ2-7, with D tentatively TRBD1 (5 bases). The CDR3 extends over 13 amino acids. V lost 6 bases to trimming and J lost 0 bases, with 9 bases between them. The germline gives CDR1 LNHDA, CDR2 SQIVND (reference sequence).

This clonotype was picked up many times. The CDR3 coding sequence is TGTGCCAGCAGCCAAGGGACAGTCCTAACGGGCACTGAAGCTTTCTTT. Amino acids: CASSQGTVLTGTEAFF. This chain links TRBV3-1 with TRBJ1-1; TRBD1 might be the D (6 bases). The V gene's germline CDR1 is LGHDT and CDR2 YNNKEL (reference sequence). The CDR3 is made up of 16 amino acids. Between the trimmed V and J ends, which lost 1 base and 4 bases, there was a span of 16 bases.